This TCR beta chain is from a study of T-cell memory formation after mild COVID-19. General study findings and limits: CD4/CD8 balance characterized clones contracting day 15 to 85, and CD4+ skew characterized later expanders. Pre-infection memory contained some responding clones, which suggested that cross-reactive memory had joined. A second wave of clones peaked on day 37, and their SARS-CoV-2 specificity went unconfirmed. Contracting clones localized mainly to CM and EM when CD4+ and mainly to EMRA when CD8+.

TCRdb re-analysed the 5' RACE reads in MiXCR, keeping a single row per CDR3 protein. The sample lists about 200,000 distinct CDR3 sequences, around 19% occurring once. This clonotype was seen a few times. Its specificity is not known. The TCR originated in an adult woman who had mild COVID-19 (a few samples of this study predate the infection). Cell type and time point are not known. Sequenced sample: PBMCs or a T cell subset sorted from them (not recorded which).

The CDR3 sequence: CAWSRASGDTQYF. In DNA, the CDR3 is TGTGCCTGGAGTAGGGCTAGCGGGGATACGCAGTATTTT. The rearrangement uses TRBV30 and TRBJ2-3; TRBD2 aligns across 8 bases. The V gene's germline CDR1 is GTSNPN and CDR2 SVGIG (reference sequence). With V trimmed by 2 bases and J by 6 bases, 4 bases remained unmatched. The CDR3 spans 13 residues.